Listed here are 21 T cell receptor beta chains from one sample, sequenced in a study of T cell changes during pregnancy in multiple sclerosis. Measured with immunoSEQ multiplex PCR; TCRdb has only the in-frame clones, and not every one. The sample contains 95,000 to 100,000 clones, more than 85% of which appear only once. The sample here was peripheral blood, taken in the second trimester of pregnancy. Source of these receptors: a female donor with multiple sclerosis, enrolled in a pregnancy study.

The sample holds one count of this clone. The CDR3 loop reads CAIRGQGGDGYTF. In DNA, the CDR3 is TGTGCCATCAGAGGACAGGGAGGGGATGGCTACACCTTC. V gene TRBV10-3 combines with J gene TRBJ1-2; TRBD1 matches at 8 bases. Losses at the gene ends were 6 bases for V and 6 bases for J; bases not matched to a gene: 6. The CDR3 sequence is 13 residues long. In germline, CDR1 is ENHRY, CDR2 SYGVKD.

V gene TRBV29-1 combines with J gene TRBJ2-7; 10 positions agree with TRBD2. Germline values: CDR1 SQVTM, CDR2 ANQGSEA. The CDR3 totals 14 residues. V gave up 4 bases and J gave up 2 bases; unmatched junction bases: 5. CDR3 in DNA: TGCAGCGTTGCGCCTAGCGGGAGCACCTACGAGCAGTACTTC. This translates into CSVAPSGSTYEQYF.

The rearrangement uses TRBV5-1 and TRBJ2-1; the match to TRBD2 covers 12 bases. After removal of 5 bases from V and 3 bases from J, the junction contained 6 bases not matched to a gene. CDR3 size: 16 residues. Germline V gene sequence: CDR1 SGHRS, CDR2 YFSETQ. CDR3 sequence reads: CASRAGTSGYYNEQFF. The CDR3 nucleotides read TGCGCCAGCAGAGCTGGGACTAGCGGGTACTACAATGAGCAGTTCTTC.

This clone appeared a single time. The chain couples TRBV4-1 to TRBJ2-1; TRBD1 is a possible D gene (6 bases). Germline-derived CDR1 and CDR2 are MGHRA and YSYEKL. Trimming shortened V by 0 bases and J by 2 bases, and 17 bases separated the two germline ends. The CDR3 consists of 18 residues. The CDR3 region is CASSQEGGFTGPYNEQFF. The CDR3 nucleotides read TGCGCCAGCAGCCAAGAGGGCGGGTTCACAGGGCCCTACAATGAGCAGTTCTTC.

The genes are TRBV5-6 and TRBJ2-2; 10 nucleotides match TRBD1. Trimming at V came to 6 bases and at J to 4 bases, leaving 6 bases not matched to a gene. This CDR3 comprises 15 residues. Per germline, CDR1 SGHDT and CDR2 YYEEEE. The CDR3, as DNA: TGTGCCAGCACCGGGACAGGGGTTACCACCGGGGAGCTGTTTTTT. It translates to CASTGTGVTTGELFF.

The CDR3 nucleotides read TGTGCCAGCAGCGACCCTGGGGGGACGCACATTCAGTACTTC. This translates into CASSDPGGTHIQYF. This chain connects TRBV27 to TRBJ2-4; D may be TRBD2 (6 bases). In germline, CDR1 is MNHEY, CDR2 SMNVEV (reference sequence). V dropped 6 bases and J dropped 8 bases, with 17 bases sitting between them. The CDR3 loop spans 14 amino acids.

The chain has TRBV18 and TRBJ1-1; D gene unclear. Trimming pared 1 base from V and 1 base from J, leaving 4 bases between. Germline-derived CDR1 and CDR2 are KGHSH and LQKENI. This CDR3 is built from 13 residues. The CDR3 DNA sequence: TGTGCCAGCTCACCACAGCCGAACACTGAAGCTTTCTTT. Protein product: CASSPQPNTEAFF.

In this sample, this clone turned up a few times. V and J are TRBV6-5 and TRBJ1-2; no reliable D call. This CDR3 comprises 10 residues. The germline V gene encodes CDR1 MNHEY and CDR2 SVGAGI. V was clipped by 10 bases and J by 4 bases, with 7 bases between them. CDR3 nucleotide sequence: TGTGCCACCCCAGGCTATGGCTACACCTTC. This translates into CATPGYGYTF.

V usage is TRBV7-2 and J usage is TRBJ1-1; D remains unclear. From germline, CDR1 is SGHTA and CDR2 FQGNSA. The CDR3 has 17 residues. The germline V and J ends were trimmed by 5 bases and 2 bases, with 21 bases remaining between them. This chain's CDR3 is CASSRDLYRDINTEAFF. In DNA form, the CDR3 reads TGTGCCAGCAGCCGTGACTTATACCGGGATATTAACACTGAAGCTTTCTTT.

Note on this clone: This CDR3 is also generated by other DNA sequences in the sample. This chain links TRBV9 with TRBJ2-1; 8 nucleotides match TRBD2. J was trimmed by 3 bases and V by 0 bases; bases with no gene match: 2. Germline V gene data show CDR1 as SGDLS and CDR2 as YYNGEE. The length of the CDR3 is 15 residues. The chain's CDR3 is CASSVVLAGYNEQFF. The CDR3 DNA is TGTGCCAGCAGCGTAGTCCTAGCGGGCTACAATGAGCAGTTCTTC.

This chain joins TRBV28 and TRBJ2-3; 11 bases fit TRBD2. CDR1 is MDHEN, CDR2 SYDVKM, per germline. The CDR3 contains 15 residues. V shed 8 bases and J 6 bases; nucleotides not matched to a gene: 10. The CDR3 protein is CASLGVAGGPDTQYF. The CDR3 DNA sequence: TGTGCCAGCCTTGGGGTAGCGGGAGGGCCGGATACGCAGTATTTT.

V and J are TRBV19 and TRBJ1-5, with 8 nucleotides matching TRBD1. Germline V gene lookup returns CDR1 LNHDA and CDR2 SQIVND (reference sequence). The CDR3 spans 15 residues. V dropped 6 bases and J dropped 2; count of bases not matched to a gene: 6. The CDR3 bases are TGTGCCAGTAGGGACAGGGCTAGGGGCAATCAGCCCCAGCATTTT. This codes for CASRDRARGNQPQHF. Complete variable domain (other parts from reference TRBV19 and TRBJ1-5): DGGITQSPKYLFRKEGQNVTLSCEQNLNHDAMYWYRQDPGQGLRLIYYSQIVNDFQKGDIAEGYSVSREKKESFPLTVTSAQKNPTAFYLCASRDRARGNQPQHFGDGTRLSIL.

The CDR3 nucleotides read TGCGCCAGCAGCCAAGATCTTCGGAGGGTGGCTTTCTTT. This translates into CASSQDLRRVAFF. The chain uses TRBV4-3 and TRBJ1-1, with D hard to call. Germline values: CDR1 LGHNA, CDR2 YSLEER. CDR3 size: 13 residues. Trimming removed 0 bases from V and 11 bases from J, with 13 bases in between.

This clone was detected only once. V gene TRBV4-1 combines with J gene TRBJ2-3; 10 bases align to TRBD2. Germline-derived CDR1 and CDR2 are MGHRA and YSYEKL. The CDR3 is 17 residues long. Trimming at V came to 4 bases and at J to 0 bases, leaving 7 bases not matched to a gene. The CDR3 here is CASSLGLADSSTDTQYF. CDR3 DNA: TGCGCCAGCAGCCTAGGACTAGCGGATTCTAGCACAGATACGCAGTATTTT.

The chain has TRBV7-2 and TRBJ2-7, with TRBD1 matching 7 bases. Trimming removed 8 bases from V and 5 bases from J; junction bases left unmatched: 12. This CDR3 has 14 amino acids. Per the germline V gene, CDR1 is SGHTA and CDR2 is FQGNSA. CDR3 DNA sequence: TGTGCCAGCTGCCAGACAGGGAGTTACCACGAGCAGTACTTC. Its translation: CASCQTGSYHEQYF.

The genes are TRBV5-4 and TRBJ1-3; D is uncertain. The DNA end is more similar to TRBJ2-2, so the J call may be wrong. Germline CDR1 SGHNT, CDR2 YYREEE (reference sequence). CDR3 length equals 13 residues. CDR3 loop: CASSKVVAGELFF. The CDR3, as DNA: TGTGCCAGCAGCAAAGTAGTAGCCGGGGAGCTGTTTTTT.

This CDR3 is CASSFFDRLNEQYF. The CDR3 DNA follows: TGTGCCAGCAGCTTCTTCGACAGGCTAAACGAGCAGTACTTC. The chain uses TRBV7-2 and TRBJ2-7; D might be TRBD1 (6 bases). With 3 bases removed from V and 5 bases from J, the gap between germline ends came to 14 bases. This CDR3 has 14 amino acids. Germline lookup yields CDR1 SGHTA and CDR2 FQGNSA.

This chain links TRBV19 with TRBJ2-7; D gene ambiguous. This CDR3 comprises 16 residues. Per the germline V gene, CDR1 is LNHDA and CDR2 is SQIVND (reference sequence). Deletions cut 7 bases from V and 0 bases from J, with 19 bases between. In DNA, the CDR3 is TGTGCCAGTACCCCTCTACTGCGGCCAGACTCCTACGAGCAGTACTTC. It yields the protein CASTPLLRPDSYEQYF.

The sample holds a few counts of this clone. The rearrangement uses TRBV28 and TRBJ1-1, with TRBD1 matching 7 bases. The CDR3 is 12 residues long. Per the germline V gene, CDR1 is MDHEN and CDR2 is SYDVKM. V shed 5 bases, J shed 13 bases, and the junction held 10 bases outside the gene matches. The DNA of the CDR3 is TGTGCCAGCAGTAGGACAGGTCGTAACGATTTCTTT. Translated: CASSRTGRNDFF.

The chain is built from TRBV28 and TRBJ1-2, with a tentative D call TRBD1 (6 bases). The CDR3 totals 14 residues. Germline V gives CDR1 MDHEN, CDR2 SYDVKM. Trimming removed 6 bases at V and 0 bases at J, with 11 bases between. For the CDR3, the DNA is TGTGCCAGCAGGGCACAGGGTGCTAACTATGGCTACACCTTC. Protein: CASRAQGANYGYTF.

V is TRBV18 and J is TRBJ1-1, with TRBD1 as a possible D gene (5 bases). Trimming pared 1 base from V and 7 bases from J, leaving 16 bases between. CDR3 length: 15 residues. CDR1 is KGHSH and CDR2 is LQKENI in the germline V gene. CDR3 nucleotide sequence: TGTGCCAGCTCACCACGACCCAGGGCGGGGATTGAAGCTTTCTTT. Protein sequence: CASSPRPRAGIEAFF.